These T cell receptor beta chains were read from a single sample in a study of T cell changes during pregnancy in multiple sclerosis. TCRdb keeps only in-frame clones here, not all; method: immunoSEQ multiplex PCR. The sample shows 40,000 to 60,000 clones, roughly 94% of them seen only once. This specimen was CD8+ T cells from peripheral blood mononuclear cells, taken in the first trimester of pregnancy. The receptors here all came from a female donor with multiple sclerosis, enrolled in a pregnancy study. Both conserved end residues are part of each CDR3. Clone size is given for some rows only: seen once, a few or many times, or a class if the clone is expanded.

TRBV7-3	TRBJ2-7	.	CASSSSGSGAYEQYF
TRBV9	TRBJ1-1	.	CASSLTEAFF
TRBV5-1	TRBJ2-1	.	CASSLEVAMSSYNEQFF
TRBV19	TRBJ2-3	.	CASSIGTVTDTQYF
TRBV5-4	TRBJ2-7	.	CASSFSGSYEQYF
TRBV4-2	TRBJ2-7	.	CASSQDTSGSYEQYF
TRBV11-2	TRBJ2-5	.	CASSLVLGGGTETQYF
TRBV7-9	TRBJ2-1	.	CASSFLLAGVSNEQFF
TRBV9	TRBJ2-1	once	CASSAHVGALEYNEQFF
TRBV9	TRBJ2-5	.	CASSPPSGSAVETQYF
TRBV29-1	TRBJ2-7	once	CSVEVNGRAPNEQYF
TRBV5-5	TRBJ2-7	.	CASSLSREQYF
TRBV12-2	TRBJ1-2	.	CASRFPANYGYTF
TRBV7-7	TRBJ2-2	once	CASSRGTSGFTGELFF
TRBV7-6	TRBJ2-1	.	CASSLRRDGSYNEQFF
TRBV19	TRBJ1-4	.	CASSMREELFF
TRBV27	TRBJ1-1	.	CASSLGGRGLLQFF
TRBV20-1	TRBJ2-1	.	CSARSGLEQFF
TRBV7-6	TRBJ2-1	.	CASSLEFGGSYNEQFF
TRBV6-6	TRBJ1-1	.	CASSPRDRDLNTEAFF
TRBV2	TRBJ2-2	.	CASSDRTGWNTGELFF
TRBV9	TRBJ2-5	.	CAGSATRDYRETQYF
TRBV5-6	TRBJ2-7	.	CASSGSDRVHEQYF
TRBV5-6	TRBJ2-7	.	CASSGQGALHEQYF
TRBV11-1	TRBJ2-7	.	CASTQRGIKPYEQYF
TRBV5-1	TRBJ2-1	.	CASSLFPGTGPIYNEQFF
TRBV4-2	TRBJ1-1	few	CASSQPTPGGGRAFF
TRBV28	TRBJ1-2	.	CASSFTGFNYGYTF
TRBV7-6	TRBJ2-1	.	CASSLARVHTSGSIDEQFF
TRBV29-1	TRBJ2-7	.	CSVEDPLRGDYEQYF
TRBV10-1	TRBJ2-1	.	CASAGRWRGKPDNEQFF
TRBV7-9	TRBJ1-1	.	CASSGDRGGANTEAFF
TRBV27	.	.	CASSLSGLAGGSSYEQYF
TRBV7-9	TRBJ2-4	.	CASSLGASGENIQYF
TRBV5-4	TRBJ2-7	.	CASSLGIVYEQYF
TRBV7-4	TRBJ2-7	.	CASSASGQGVPYEQYF
TRBV6-4	TRBJ1-1	.	CASSPGDNTEAFF
TRBV7-9	TRBJ1-1	.	CASSFRAGGRNEAFF
TRBV7-2	TRBJ2-1	.	CASSFIHGAGGSYNEQFF
TRBV28	TRBJ2-3	.	CASSPEEGTDTQYF
TRBV7-8	TRBJ2-3	.	CASSPGGLNTQYF
TRBV4-1	TRBJ2-1	.	CASSQELAGNYNEQFF
TRBV4-1	TRBJ1-1	.	CASSQDARSTEAFF
TRBV9	TRBJ1-2	.	CASSAYGQDYGYTF
TRBV4-3	TRBJ1-1	.	CASSQDRWQRTAEAFF
TRBV11-2	TRBJ2-7	.	CASSLGTGEDYEQYF
TRBV9	TRBJ1-2	.	CASSVDLGGYGYTF
TRBV15	TRBJ2-1	once	CATSSGLGGRGGDEQFF
TRBV9	TRBJ1-2	.	CASRAGNYGYTF
TRBV7-6	TRBJ2-2	.	CASSPGGGRELFF
TRBV19	TRBJ2-1	.	CASSFVLALNEQFF
TRBV9	TRBJ2-3	.	CASSVEGGRSTDTQYF
TRBV19	TRBJ2-7	.	CASSISIRQPYEQYF